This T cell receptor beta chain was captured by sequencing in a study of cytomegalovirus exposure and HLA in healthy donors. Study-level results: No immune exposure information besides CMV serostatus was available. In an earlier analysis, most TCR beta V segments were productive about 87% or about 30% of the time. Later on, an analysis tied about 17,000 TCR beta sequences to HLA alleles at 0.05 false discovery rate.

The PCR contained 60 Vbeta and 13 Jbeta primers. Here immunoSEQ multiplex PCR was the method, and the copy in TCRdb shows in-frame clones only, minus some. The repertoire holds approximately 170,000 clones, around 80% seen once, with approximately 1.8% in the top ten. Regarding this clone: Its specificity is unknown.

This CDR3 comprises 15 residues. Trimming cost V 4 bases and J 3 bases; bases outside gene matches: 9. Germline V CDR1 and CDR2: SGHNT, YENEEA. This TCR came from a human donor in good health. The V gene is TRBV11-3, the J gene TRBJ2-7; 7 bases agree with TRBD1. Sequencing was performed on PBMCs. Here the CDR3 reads CASSSTEDRNYEQYF. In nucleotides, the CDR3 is TGTGCCAGCAGCTCAACAGAGGACAGGAACTACGAGCAGTACTTC.